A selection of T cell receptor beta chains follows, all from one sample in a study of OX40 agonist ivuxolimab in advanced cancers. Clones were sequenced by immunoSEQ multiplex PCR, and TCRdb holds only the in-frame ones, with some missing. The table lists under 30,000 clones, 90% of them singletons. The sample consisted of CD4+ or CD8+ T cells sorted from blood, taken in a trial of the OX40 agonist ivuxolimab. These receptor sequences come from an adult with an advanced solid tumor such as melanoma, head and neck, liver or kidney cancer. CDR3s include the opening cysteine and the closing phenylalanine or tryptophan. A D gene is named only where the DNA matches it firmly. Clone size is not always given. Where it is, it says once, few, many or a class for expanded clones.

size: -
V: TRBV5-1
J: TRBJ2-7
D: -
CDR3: CASSLAGGQMYEQYF
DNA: TGCGCCAGCAGCTTGGCCGGGGGACAGATGTACGAGCAGTACTTC

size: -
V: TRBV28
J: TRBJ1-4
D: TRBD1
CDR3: CASRDRTNEKLFF
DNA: TGTGCCAGTAGGGACAGAACTAATGAAAAACTGTTTTTT

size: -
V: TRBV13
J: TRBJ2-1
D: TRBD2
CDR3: CASSLAGLAGREQFF
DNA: TGTGCCAGCAGCTTAGCGGGACTAGCGGGAAGGGAGCAGTTCTTC

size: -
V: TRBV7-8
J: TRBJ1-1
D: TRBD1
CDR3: CASSPGGGEAFF
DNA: TGTGCCAGCAGCCCAGGGGGTGGTGAAGCTTTCTTT

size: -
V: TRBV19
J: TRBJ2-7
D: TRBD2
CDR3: CASSRLAGDEQYF
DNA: TGTGCCAGTAGTCGACTAGCGGGAGACGAGCAGTACTTC

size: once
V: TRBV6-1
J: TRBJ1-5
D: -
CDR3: CASSAFSGSGNQPQHF
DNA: TGTGCCAGCAGTGCCTTTTCCGGGTCGGGCAATCAGCCCCAGCATTTT

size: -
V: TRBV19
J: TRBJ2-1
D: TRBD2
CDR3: CASSIGLAGAESEQFF
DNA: TGTGCCAGTAGTATAGGGCTAGCGGGTGCCGAGAGTGAGCAGTTCTTC

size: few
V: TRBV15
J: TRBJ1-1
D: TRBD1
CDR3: CATSRVTGGGTEAFF
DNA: TGTGCCACCAGCAGAGTGACAGGGGGAGGGACTGAAGCTTTCTTT

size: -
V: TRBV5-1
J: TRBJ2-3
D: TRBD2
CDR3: CASSLVAGGITDTQYF
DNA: TGCGCCAGCAGCTTGGTAGCGGGAGGAATCACAGATACGCAGTATTTT

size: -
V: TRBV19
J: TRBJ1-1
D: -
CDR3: CASSLRTEMNTEAFF
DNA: TGTGCCAGTAGTCTACGGACAGAAATGAACACTGAAGCTTTCTTT

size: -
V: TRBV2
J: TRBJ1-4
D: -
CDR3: CASSEARALGEKLFF
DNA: TGTGCCAGCAGTGAAGCTAGGGCGCTGGGTGAAAAACTGTTTTTT

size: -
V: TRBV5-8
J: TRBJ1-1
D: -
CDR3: CASSQAGLNTEAFF
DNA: TGCGCCAGCAGCCAAGCAGGGTTGAACACTGAAGCTTTCTTT

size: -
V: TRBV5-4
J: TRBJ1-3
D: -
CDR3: CASSAAEDLSGNTIYF
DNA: TGTGCCAGCAGCGCGGCGGAGGATCTCTCTGGAAACACCATATATTTT

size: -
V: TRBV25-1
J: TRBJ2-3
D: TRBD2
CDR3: CASSEYGLAELTDTQYF
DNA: TGTGCCAGCAGTGAATATGGGCTAGCGGAACTCACAGATACGCAGTATTTT

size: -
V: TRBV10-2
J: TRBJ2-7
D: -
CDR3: CASSEVGHLGYEQYF
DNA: TGCGCCAGCAGTGAGGTTGGCCATCTTGGGTACGAGCAGTACTTC

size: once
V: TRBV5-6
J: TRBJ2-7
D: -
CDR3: CASSLEVVEPGPYEQYF
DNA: TGTGCCAGCAGCTTGGAAGTGGTGGAACCGGGCCCCTACGAGCAGTACTTC

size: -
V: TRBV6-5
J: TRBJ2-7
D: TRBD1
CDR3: CASSYSGTGSYEQYF
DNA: TGTGCCAGCAGTTACTCGGGGACAGGGTCGTACGAGCAGTACTTC

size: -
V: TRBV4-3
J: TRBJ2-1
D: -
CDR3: CASSQGISYNEQFF
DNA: TGCGCCAGCAGCCAGGGTATCTCCTACAATGAGCAGTTCTTC

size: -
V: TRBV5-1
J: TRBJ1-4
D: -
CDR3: CASSLTIAAREKLFF
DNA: TGCGCCAGCAGCCTCACCATCGCAGCACGGGAAAAACTGTTTTTT

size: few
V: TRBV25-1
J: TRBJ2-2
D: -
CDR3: CASSEFDTGELFF
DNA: TGTGCCAGCAGTGAATTTGACACCGGGGAGCTGTTTTTT

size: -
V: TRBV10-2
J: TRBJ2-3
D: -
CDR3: CASRQGTDTQYF
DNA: TGCGCCAGCCGACAGGGCACAGATACGCAGTATTTT

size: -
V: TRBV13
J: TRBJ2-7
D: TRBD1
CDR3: CASSFRGPSYEQYF
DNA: TGTGCCAGCAGCTTCAGGGGGCCCTCCTACGAGCAGTACTTC

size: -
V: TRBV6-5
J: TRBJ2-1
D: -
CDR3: CASSVTVGADEQFF
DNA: TGTGCCAGCAGTGTGACTGTGGGTGCCGATGAGCAGTTCTTC

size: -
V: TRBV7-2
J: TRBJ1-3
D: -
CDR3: CASSLVSAGSLLGNTIYF
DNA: TGTGCCAGCAGCTTAGTATCGGCAGGTAGTCTCTTGGGAAACACCATATATTTT

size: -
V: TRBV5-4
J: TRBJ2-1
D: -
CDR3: CASSYLQGGLNEQFF
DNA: TGTGCCAGCAGCTATTTACAGGGAGGCCTCAATGAGCAGTTCTTC

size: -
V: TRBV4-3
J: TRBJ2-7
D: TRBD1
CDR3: CASSQAPSGQGYEQYF
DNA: TGCGCCAGCAGCCAAGCCCCCTCGGGACAGGGTTACGAGCAGTACTTC

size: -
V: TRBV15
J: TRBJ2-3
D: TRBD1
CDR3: CATSIRLRGPGDTQYF
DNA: TGTGCCACCAGCATTCGCCTCAGGGGGCCAGGAGATACGCAGTATTTT

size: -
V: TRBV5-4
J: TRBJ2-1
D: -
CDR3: CASSNLGGSSYNEQFF
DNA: TGTGCCAGCAGCAACCTTGGCGGCAGCTCCTACAATGAGCAGTTCTTC

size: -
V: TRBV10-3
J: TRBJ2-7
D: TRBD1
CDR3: CAISEDGQGSYEQYF
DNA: TGTGCCATCAGTGAGGATGGACAGGGGTCCTACGAGCAGTACTTC

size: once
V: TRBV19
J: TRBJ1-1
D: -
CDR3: CATQSHRALNTEAFF
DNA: TGTGCCACCCAAAGCCACAGGGCGTTGAACACTGAAGCTTTCTTT

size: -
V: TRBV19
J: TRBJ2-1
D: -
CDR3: CASSIGPYRVEQFF
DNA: TGTGCCAGTAGTATAGGGCCTTACAGGGTTGAGCAGTTCTTC

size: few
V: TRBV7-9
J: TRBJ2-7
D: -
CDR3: CASLADPSEQYF
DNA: TGTGCCAGCTTGGCAGATCCTAGCGAGCAGTACTTC

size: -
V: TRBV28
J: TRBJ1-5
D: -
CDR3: CASSSSGTDSNQPQHF
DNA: TGTGCCAGCAGTTCCTCGGGGACGGATAGCAATCAGCCCCAGCATTTT

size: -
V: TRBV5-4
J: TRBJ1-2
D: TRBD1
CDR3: CASSSAGQGNYGYTF
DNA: TGTGCCAGCAGCTCAGCGGGACAGGGGAACTATGGCTACACCTTC

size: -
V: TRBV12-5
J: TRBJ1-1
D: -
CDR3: CASGLQLTGLDTEAFF
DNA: TGTGCTAGTGGTCTCCAACTTACAGGGTTGGACACTGAAGCTTTCTTT

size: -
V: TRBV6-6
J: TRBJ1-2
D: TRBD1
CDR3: CASSYSDREFGGYTF
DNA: TGTGCCAGCAGTTACTCGGACAGGGAATTTGGCGGCTACACCTTC

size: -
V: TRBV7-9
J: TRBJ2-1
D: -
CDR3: CASSSDSLPDPREFF
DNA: TGTGCCAGCAGCTCGGACTCGCTCCCGGACCCCAGGGAGTTCTTC

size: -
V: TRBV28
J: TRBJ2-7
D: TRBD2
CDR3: CASSLGLGLATTYEQYF
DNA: TGTGCCAGCAGTTTAGGCCTGGGACTAGCGACTACCTACGAGCAGTACTTC

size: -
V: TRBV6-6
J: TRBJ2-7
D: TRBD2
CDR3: CASSYAGTMYEQYF
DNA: TGTGCCAGCAGTTATGCAGGGACTATGTACGAGCAGTACTTC

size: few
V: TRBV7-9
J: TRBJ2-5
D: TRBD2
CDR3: CASSPRLARQETQYF
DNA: TGTGCCAGCAGCCCCCGACTAGCCAGGCAAGAGACCCAGTACTTC

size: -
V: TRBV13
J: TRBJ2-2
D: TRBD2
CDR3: CASSSWTSGDSTGELFF
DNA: TGTGCCAGCAGCTCCTGGACTAGCGGAGACTCTACCGGGGAGCTGTTTTTT

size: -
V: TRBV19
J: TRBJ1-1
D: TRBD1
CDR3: CATGTDPGTEAFF
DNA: TGTGCCACAGGGACAGACCCGGGCACTGAAGCTTTCTTT

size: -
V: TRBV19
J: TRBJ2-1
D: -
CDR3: CASSMGVWQFF
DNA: TGTGCCAGTAGTATGGGAGTTTGGCAGTTCTTC

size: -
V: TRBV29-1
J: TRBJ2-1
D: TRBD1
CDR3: CSAPGTVSYNEQFF
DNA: TGCAGCGCCCCCGGGACAGTATCCTACAATGAGCAGTTCTTC

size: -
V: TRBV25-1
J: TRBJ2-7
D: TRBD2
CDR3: CASSGLAGGNEQYF
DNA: TGTGCCAGCAGTGGACTAGCGGGAGGGAACGAGCAGTACTTC

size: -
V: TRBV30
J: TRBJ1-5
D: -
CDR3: CAWSVPEVGNQPQHF
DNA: TGTGCCTGGAGTGTACCTGAGGTTGGCAATCAGCCCCAGCATTTT

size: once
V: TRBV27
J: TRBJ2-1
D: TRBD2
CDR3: CASSVSGRANYEQFF
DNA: TGTGCCAGCAGTGTTAGCGGGAGGGCCAACTATGAGCAGTTCTTC

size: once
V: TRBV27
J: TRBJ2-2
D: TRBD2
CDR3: CASSLQPGLASGELFF
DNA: TGTGCCAGCAGTTTACAACCAGGACTAGCCAGCGGGGAGCTGTTTTTT

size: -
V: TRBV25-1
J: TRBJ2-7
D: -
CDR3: CAIPVGVYEQYF
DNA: TGTGCCATCCCAGTTGGGGTTTACGAGCAGTACTTC

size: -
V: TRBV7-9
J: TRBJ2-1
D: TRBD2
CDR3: CASSPRIRAGASHNEQFF
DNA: TGTGCCAGCAGCCCCCGTATAAGGGCGGGAGCATCCCACAATGAGCAGTTCTTC

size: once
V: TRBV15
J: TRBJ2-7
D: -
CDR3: CATSRALGRGKLEQYF
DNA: TGTGCCACCAGCAGAGCACTGGGACGCGGTAAGCTCGAGCAGTACTTC

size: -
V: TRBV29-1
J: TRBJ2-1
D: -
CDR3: CSVGGISSYNEQFF
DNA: TGCAGCGTTGGAGGGATCAGCTCCTACAATGAGCAGTTCTTC

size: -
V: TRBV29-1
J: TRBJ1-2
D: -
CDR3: CSVERQLYGYTF
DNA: TGCAGCGTTGAGCGGCAGCTCTATGGCTACACCTTC

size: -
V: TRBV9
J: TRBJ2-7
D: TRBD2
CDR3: CASSVGSGVREQYF
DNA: TGTGCCAGCAGCGTCGGCAGCGGGGTACGCGAGCAGTACTTC

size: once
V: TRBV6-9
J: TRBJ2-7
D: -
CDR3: CASSHLGDKGYEQYF
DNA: TGTGCCAGCAGTCACCTAGGGGACAAGGGGTACGAGCAGTACTTC

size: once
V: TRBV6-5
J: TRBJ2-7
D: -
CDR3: CASSPLPPLEQYF
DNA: TGTGCCAGCAGCCCCCTACCCCCGCTCGAGCAGTACTTC

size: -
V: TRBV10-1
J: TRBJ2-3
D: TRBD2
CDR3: CASSVRTSDPDTQYF
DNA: TGCGCCAGCAGTGTTAGGACTAGCGATCCAGATACGCAGTATTTT

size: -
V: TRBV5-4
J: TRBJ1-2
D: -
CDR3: CASSFFTDGYTF
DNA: TGTGCCAGCAGCTTTTTCACAGATGGCTACACCTTC